A single sample gave rise to the 19 T cell receptor beta chains below, sequenced in a study of cytomegalovirus exposure and HLA in healthy donors. The PCR employed 60 Vbeta primers together with 13 Jbeta primers. Data came from immunoSEQ multiplex PCR; TCRdb stores just in-frame clones and leaves some out. This sample has 100,000 or so clones, with 75% to 80% found just once. Sequenced material: PBMCs. The origin of the receptors is a woman aged 40 to 55 in good health and CMV-seropositive.

Written as DNA, the CDR3 is TGTGCCAGCAGAGATAACGGGGTTTCCTACGAGCAGTACTTC. This sequence encodes CASRDNGVSYEQYF. V gene TRBV7-9 combines with J gene TRBJ2-7, with D perhaps TRBD2 (5 bases). The CDR3 totals 14 residues. Germline V lookup: CDR1 SEHNR, CDR2 FQNEAQ (reference sequence). Between the trimmed V and J ends, which lost 6 bases and 1 base, there was a span of 13 bases.

The chain has TRBV28 and TRBJ2-1; tentative D call: TRBD2 (6 bases). Germline lookup yields CDR1 MDHEN and CDR2 SYDVKM. CDR3 length: 18 amino acids. Trimming stripped 6 bases from V and 0 bases from J, with 21 bases between. For the CDR3, the DNA is TGTGCCAGCAGCCCTTCGAAACTAGCTGACTCCTCCTACAATGAGCAGTTCTTC. This sequence encodes CASSPSKLADSSYNEQFF.

DNA for the CDR3: TGTGCCTCCTCTGGACAGTATAATTCACCCCTCCACTTT. Protein product: CASSGQYNSPLHF. The V and J genes are TRBV30 and TRBJ1-6; a possible D gene is TRBD1 (6 bases). The V gene's germline CDR1 is GTSNPN and CDR2 SVGIG (reference sequence). Trimming pared 7 bases from V and 4 bases from J, leaving 11 bases between. The CDR3 length is 13 residues.

The CDR3 protein is CSVSTGPFYEQYF. DNA for the CDR3: TGCAGCGTTTCGACAGGTCCGTTCTACGAGCAGTACTTC. The V gene is TRBV29-1, the J gene TRBJ2-7, with D maybe TRBD1 (6 bases). V lost 5 bases and J 3 bases, leaving 14 bases between the germline ends. CDR1 and CDR2 (germline): SQVTM, ANQGSEA. The CDR3 consists of 13 residues.

The rearrangement uses TRBV7-2 and TRBJ2-5; 12 positions match TRBD2. J gave up 5 bases and V 5 bases, and 9 bases lay outside the gene matches. Germline V lookup: CDR1 SGHTA, CDR2 FQGNSA. This CDR3 comprises 16 residues. The CDR3 loop reads CASSRRTSGVRETQYF. The CDR3 DNA reads as TGTGCCAGCAGCCGAAGGACTAGCGGGGTCAGGGAGACCCAGTACTTC.

This clone occurred once. The chain carries TRBV28 and TRBJ2-7, with a weak D call TRBD2 (6 bases). Germline V lookup: CDR1 MDHEN, CDR2 SYDVKM. The V end lost 6 bases, the J end lost 6 bases, and 18 bases lay between the germline ends. This CDR3 comprises 14 residues. CDR3 amino acids: CASRTLGEEGEQYF. The DNA of the CDR3 is TGTGCCAGCAGGACCCTGGGGGAGGAGGGCGAGCAGTACTTC.

This clone has a count of ten or more. V gene TRBV6-5 combines with J gene TRBJ2-7; 10 bases are a match to TRBD2. Looked up from germline, CDR1 is MNHEY and CDR2 is SVGAGI. V lost 6 bases and J lost 2; bases outside the gene matches: 7. The length of the CDR3 is 15 residues. DNA of the CDR3: TGTGCCAGCAGGAACGCGGGACTAGCGACCTACGAGCAGTACTTC. It specifies CASRNAGLATYEQYF.

The chain uses TRBV13 and TRBJ2-7, with D possibly TRBD2 on 6 matching bases. Per the germline V gene, CDR1 is PRHDT and CDR2 is FYEKMQ (reference sequence). The CDR3 covers 14 residues. The V end was cut by 6 bases, the J end by 6 bases, with 18 bases between. CDR3 coding DNA: TGTGCCAGCAGTGGAACCCTAGGGCGGGGCGAGCAGTACTTC. Translation: CASSGTLGRGEQYF. Using reference TRBV13 and TRBJ2-7 for the parts outside the CDR3, the full variable domain is AAGVIQSPRHLIKEKRETATLKCYPIPRHDTVYWYQQGPGQDPQFLISFYEKMQSDKGSIPDRFSAQQFSDYHSELNMSSLELGDSALYFCASSGTLGRGEQYFGPGTRLTVT.

This clone was counted only a few times. The gene calls are TRBV19 and TRBJ2-2, with TRBD2 matching over 7 bases. The CDR3 contains 16 residues. V trimming: 4 bases; J trimming: 3 bases; junction bases outside the gene matches: 8. Germline V gene sequence: CDR1 LNHDA, CDR2 SQIVND (reference sequence). CDR3 DNA sequence: TGTGCCAGTAGTACCCCGGCGGGAGCGGACACCGGGGAGCTGTTTTTT. Its translation is CASSTPAGADTGELFF.

The chain has TRBV5-6 and TRBJ1-4; D gene unclear. The germline V gene has CDR1 SGHDT and CDR2 YYEEEE. There are 18 residues in the CDR3. V was trimmed by 2 bases and J by 8 bases, leaving 25 bases between them. CDR3: CASSFQRDFVYAGEKLFF. CDR3 sequence (DNA): TGTGCCAGCAGCTTCCAGAGGGATTTTGTTTATGCCGGGGAAAAACTGTTTTTT. The full variable domain, rest sourced from reference TRBV5-6 and TRBJ1-4, is DAGVTQSPTHLIKTRGQQVTLRCSPKSGHDTVSWYQQALGQGPQFIFQYYEEEERQRGNFPDRFSGHQFPNYSSELNVNALLLGDSALYLCASSFQRDFVYAGEKLFFGSGTQLSVL.

V usage is TRBV7-2 and J usage is TRBJ1-3, with D uncertain. Per the germline V gene, CDR1 is SGHTA and CDR2 is FQGNSA. This CDR3 is built from 15 residues. Trimming took 3 bases from V and 2 from J, leaving 11 bases between them. The CDR3 bases are TGTGCCAGCAGCTTTCGCGTCTCTCCTGGAAACACCATATATTTT. Protein sequence: CASSFRVSPGNTIYF.

CDR3 protein: CASSLVAASYNEQFF. Here the CDR3 DNA reads TGTGCCAGCAGCTTAGTAGCGGCAAGCTACAATGAGCAGTTCTTC. The chain has TRBV7-6 and TRBJ2-1; D perhaps matches TRBD2 (6 bases). The V end was cut by 1 base, the J end by 3 bases, with 10 bases between. Germline V gives CDR1 SGHVS, CDR2 FNYEAQ. The CDR3 totals 15 residues.

The V gene is TRBV7-2, the J gene TRBJ2-1, with D unclear. The CDR3 totals 13 residues. Germline V gives CDR1 SGHTA, CDR2 FQGNSA. The germline V and J ends were trimmed by 10 bases and 6 bases, with 16 bases remaining between them. CDR3 sequence (DNA): TGTGCCACAGACTCCAGACTGAGCAATGAGCAGTTCTTC. Protein product: CATDSRLSNEQFF. Complete variable domain (other parts from reference TRBV7-2 and TRBJ2-1): GAGVSQSPSNKVTEKGKDVELRCDPISGHTALYWYRQSLGQGLEFLIYFQGNSAPDKSGLPSDRFSAERTGGSVSTLTIQRTQQEDSAVYLCATDSRLSNEQFFGPGTRLTVL.

The chain recombines TRBV27 with TRBJ2-1; 9 positions agree with TRBD1. Germline V gene data show CDR1 as MNHEY and CDR2 as SMNVEV (reference sequence). V lost 3 bases to trimming and J lost 6 bases; unmatched junction nucleotides: 3. The CDR3 runs to 14 residues. CDR3 region: CASSFTGGRNEQFF. DNA for the CDR3: TGTGCCAGCAGTTTCACAGGGGGCCGCAATGAGCAGTTCTTC.

The rearrangement joins TRBV30 to TRBJ1-2; 11 nucleotides agree with TRBD1. Germline V gene lookup returns CDR1 GTSNPN and CDR2 SVGIG (reference sequence). J gave up 3 bases and V 1 base, and 1 base lay outside the gene matches. The CDR3 has 14 residues. As DNA, the CDR3 is TGTGCCTGGAGTGGGGACAGGGGGGACTATGGCTACACCTTC. The encoded protein is CAWSGDRGDYGYTF. Full variable domain (rest looked up from reference TRBV30 and TRBJ1-2): SQTIHQWPATLVQPVGSPLSLECTVEGTSNPNLYWYRQAAGRGLQLLFYSVGIGQISSEVPQNLSASRPQDRQFILSSKKLLLSDSGFYLCAWSGDRGDYGYTFGSGTRLTVV.

Only one count was recorded for this clone. This chain links TRBV5-1 with TRBJ1-3, with D perhaps TRBD1 (5 bases). The V end lost 3 bases, the J end lost 4 bases, and 11 bases lay between the germline ends. Germline lookup yields CDR1 SGHRS and CDR2 YFSETQ. CDR3 size: 14 residues. In nucleotides, the CDR3 is TGCGCCAGCAGCTCAGGGACTGACGGAAACACCATATATTTT. It specifies CASSSGTDGNTIYF.

The chain links TRBV5-1 to TRBJ2-1; the match to TRBD2 covers 11 bases. Per the germline V gene, CDR1 is SGHRS and CDR2 is YFSETQ. The CDR3 is made up of 14 amino acids. V shed 4 bases and J 9 bases; nucleotides not matched to a gene: 6. The CDR3 DNA is TGCGCCAGCAGCGTCTCCCTAGCGGGAGGTGAGCAGTTCTTC. This sequence encodes CASSVSLAGGEQFF.

This clone was detected only a few times. J is TRBJ1-1 and V is TRBV28; the D is unclear. V gave up 4 bases and J gave up 3 bases, with 9 bases separating them. This CDR3 is 13 amino acids long. Germline loops: CDR1 MDHEN, CDR2 SYDVKM. The CDR3 DNA reads TGTGCCAGCAGTTCCGGGTGTGACACTGAAGCTTTCTTT. Protein: CASSSGCDTEAFF. Full variable domain (outside the CDR3, taken from reference TRBV28 and TRBJ1-1): DVKVTQSSRYLVKRTGEKVFLECVQDMDHENMFWYRQDPGLGLRLIYFSYDVKMKEKGDIPEGYSVSREKKERFSLILESASTNQTSMYLCASSSGCDTEAFFGQGTRLTVV.

The chain uses TRBV13 and TRBJ2-5; tentatively, D is TRBD2 (6 bases). With 2 bases removed from V and 2 bases from J, the gap between germline ends came to 9 bases. This CDR3 contains 14 residues. CDR1 PRHDT and CDR2 FYEKMQ come from the germline V gene (reference sequence). CDR3 region: CASSLLRGQETQYF. DNA for the CDR3: TGTGCCAGCAGCTTACTCCGGGGGCAAGAGACCCAGTACTTC.